This T cell receptor beta chain originates from a study of CD8 T cells in Susac syndrome. Broader study findings: In its TCR sequencing and HLA analysis, the study acknowledged that the number of individuals was relatively small.

Sequencing of TCR beta was performed on blood CD8+ T cells and on blood CD4+ T cells. Negative magnetic isolation gave CD8+ and CD4+ cells; FACS enriched CD8+ TEMRA. About this clonotype: Its target is unknown.

V trimming: 6 bases; J trimming: 2 bases; junction bases outside the gene matches: 2. The germline gives CDR1 MNHNS, CDR2 SASEGT. The CDR3 is 13 amino acids. RNA in amounts of roughly 0.5 to 1 ug was reverse transcribed with random hexamers. TCR beta CDR3 was amplified by immunoSEQ covering 54 Vbeta and 13 Jbeta. TCRdb processed the immunoSEQ multiplex PCR reads anew with MiXCR; each CDR3 protein has one entry. The sample yields fewer than 350,000 distinct CDR3 sequences, 65% to 90% seen once. The V call is TRBV6-1, the J call TRBJ1-2, with 8 positions matching TRBD1. The sequencing input was CD8+ T cells from PBMCs. This TCR came from a human donor with multiple sclerosis. In DNA form, the CDR3 reads TGTGCCAGCAGGGGACAGGCGAACTATGGCTACACCTTC. This translates into CASRGQANYGYTF.